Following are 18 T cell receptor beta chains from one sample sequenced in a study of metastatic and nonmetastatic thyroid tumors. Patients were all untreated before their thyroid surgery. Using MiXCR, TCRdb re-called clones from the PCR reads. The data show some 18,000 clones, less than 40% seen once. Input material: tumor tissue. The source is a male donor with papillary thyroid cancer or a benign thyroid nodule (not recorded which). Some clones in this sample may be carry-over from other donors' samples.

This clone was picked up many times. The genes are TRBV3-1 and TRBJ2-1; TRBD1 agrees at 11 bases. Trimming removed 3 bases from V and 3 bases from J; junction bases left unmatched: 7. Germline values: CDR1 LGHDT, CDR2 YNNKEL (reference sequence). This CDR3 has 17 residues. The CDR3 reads CASSHFRTGGLYNEQFF. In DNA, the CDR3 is TGTGCCAGCAGCCATTTCCGGACAGGGGGCCTCTACAATGAGCAGTTCTTC.

CDR3 coding DNA: TGTGCCAGCAGCTTCATCGTGAACAATGAGCAGTTCTTC. This encodes CASSFIVNNEQFF. V usage is TRBV12-3 or TRBV12-4 and J usage is TRBJ2-1; no reliable D call. The CDR3 consists of 13 residues. V dropped 6 bases and J dropped 5 bases, with 11 bases sitting between them.

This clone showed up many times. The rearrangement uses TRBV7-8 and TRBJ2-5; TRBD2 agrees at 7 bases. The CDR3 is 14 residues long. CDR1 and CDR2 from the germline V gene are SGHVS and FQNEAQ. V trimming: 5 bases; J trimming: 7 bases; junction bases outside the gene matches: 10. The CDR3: CASSPEPSGGTQYF. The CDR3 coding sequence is TGTGCCAGCAGCCCGGAACCTTCGGGGGGGACCCAGTACTTC.

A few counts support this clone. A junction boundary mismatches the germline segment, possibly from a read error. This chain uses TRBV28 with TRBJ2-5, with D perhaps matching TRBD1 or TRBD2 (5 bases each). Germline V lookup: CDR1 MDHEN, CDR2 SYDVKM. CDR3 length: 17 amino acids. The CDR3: CARSLGGQRGPHGTQYF. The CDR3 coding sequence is TGTGCCAGAAGTTTGGGTGGGCAACGGGGCCCCCACGGGACCCAGTACTTC.

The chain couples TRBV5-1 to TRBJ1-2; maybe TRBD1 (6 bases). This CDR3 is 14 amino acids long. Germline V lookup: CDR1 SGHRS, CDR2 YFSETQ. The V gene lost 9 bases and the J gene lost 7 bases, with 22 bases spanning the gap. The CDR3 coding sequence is TGCGCCATCATCCCCCTCCAGGGGCAGGGTGGCTACACCTTC. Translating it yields CAIIPLQGQGGYTF.

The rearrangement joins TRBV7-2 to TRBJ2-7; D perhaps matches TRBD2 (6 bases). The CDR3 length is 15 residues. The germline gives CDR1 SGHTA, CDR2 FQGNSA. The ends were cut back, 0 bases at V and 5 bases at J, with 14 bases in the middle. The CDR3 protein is CASSLARGIFNEQYF. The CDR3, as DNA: TGTGCCAGCAGCTTAGCGCGCGGGATCTTCAACGAGCAGTACTTC.

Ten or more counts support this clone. The CDR3 protein is CASSRFSGQETQYF. The DNA for the CDR3 is TGCGCCAGCAGTCGATTCAGCGGCCAAGAGACCCAGTACTTC. The chain recombines TRBV4-1 with TRBJ2-5, with D tentatively TRBD2 (5 bases). Trimming left V 6 bases short and J 1 base short, with 12 bases between. CDR1 is MGHRA, CDR2 YSYEKL, per germline. The CDR3 extends over 14 amino acids.

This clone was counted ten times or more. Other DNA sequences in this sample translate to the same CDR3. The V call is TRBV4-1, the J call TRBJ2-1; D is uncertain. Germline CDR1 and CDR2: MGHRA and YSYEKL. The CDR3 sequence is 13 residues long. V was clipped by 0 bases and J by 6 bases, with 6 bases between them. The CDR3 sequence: CASSQDYLNEQFF. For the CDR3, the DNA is TGCGCCAGCAGCCAAGACTACCTCAATGAGCAGTTCTTC.

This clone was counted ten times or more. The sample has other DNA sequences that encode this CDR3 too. This CDR3 is CATSEGSGRAGETQYF. CDR3 DNA: TGTGCCACCAGTGAGGGAAGCGGGAGGGCCGGAGAGACCCAGTACTTC. The rearrangement links TRBV24-1 to TRBJ2-5, with 10 nucleotides matching TRBD2. Trimming at V came to 4 bases and at J to 4 bases, leaving 8 bases not matched to a gene. This CDR3 region has 16 residues. Germline-derived CDR1 and CDR2 are KGHDR and SFDVKD.

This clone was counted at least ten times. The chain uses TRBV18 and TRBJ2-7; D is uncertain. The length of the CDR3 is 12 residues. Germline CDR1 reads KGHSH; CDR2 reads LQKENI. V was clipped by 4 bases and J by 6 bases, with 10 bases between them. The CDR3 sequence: CASSQTKAEQYF. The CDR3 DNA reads TGTGCCAGCTCACAGACAAAGGCCGAGCAGTACTTC. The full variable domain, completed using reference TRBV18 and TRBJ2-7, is NAGVMQNPRHLVRRRGQEARLRCSPMKGHSHVYWYRQLPEEGLKFMVYLQKENIIDESGMPKERFSAEFPKEGPSILRIQQVVRGDSAAYFCASSQTKAEQYFGPGTRLTVT.

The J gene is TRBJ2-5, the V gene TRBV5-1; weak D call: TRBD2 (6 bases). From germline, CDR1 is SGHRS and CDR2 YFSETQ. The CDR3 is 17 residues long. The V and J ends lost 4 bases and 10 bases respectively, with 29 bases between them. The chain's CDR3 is CASSASAGVAVVGVQYF. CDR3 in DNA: TGCGCCAGCAGCGCCTCCGCTGGGGTAGCGGTAGTGGGAGTCCAGTACTTC.

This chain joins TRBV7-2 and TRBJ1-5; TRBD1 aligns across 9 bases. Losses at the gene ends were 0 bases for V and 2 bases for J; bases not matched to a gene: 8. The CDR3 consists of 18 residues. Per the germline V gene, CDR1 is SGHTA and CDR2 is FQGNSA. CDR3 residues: CASSLAVQGASGNQPQHF. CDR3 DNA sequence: TGTGCCAGCAGCTTAGCGGTACAGGGGGCAAGTGGCAATCAGCCCCAGCATTTT. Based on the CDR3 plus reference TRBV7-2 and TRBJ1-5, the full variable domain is GAGVSQSPSNKVTEKGKDVELRCDPISGHTALYWYRQSLGQGLEFLIYFQGNSAPDKSGLPSDRFSAERTGGSVSTLTIQRTQQEDSAVYLCASSLAVQGASGNQPQHFGDGTRLSIL.

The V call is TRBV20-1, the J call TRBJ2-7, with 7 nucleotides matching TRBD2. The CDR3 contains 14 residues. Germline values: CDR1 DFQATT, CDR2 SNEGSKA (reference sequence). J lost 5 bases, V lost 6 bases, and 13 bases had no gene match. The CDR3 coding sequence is TGCAGTGCGTTTACTACCGGGAGGAGCGACGAGCAGTACTTC. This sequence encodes CSAFTTGRSDEQYF.

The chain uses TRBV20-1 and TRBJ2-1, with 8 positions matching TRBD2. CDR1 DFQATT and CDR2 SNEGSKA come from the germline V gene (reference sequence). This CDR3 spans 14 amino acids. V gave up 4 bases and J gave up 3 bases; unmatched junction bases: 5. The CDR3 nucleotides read TGCAGTGCTACCCGGGGGGGGTACTACAATGAGCAGTTCTTC. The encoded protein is CSATRGGYYNEQFF.

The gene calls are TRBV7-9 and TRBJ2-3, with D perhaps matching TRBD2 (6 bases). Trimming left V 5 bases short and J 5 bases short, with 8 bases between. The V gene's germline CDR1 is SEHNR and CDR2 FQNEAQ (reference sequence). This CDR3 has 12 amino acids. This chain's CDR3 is CASSVEGDTQYF. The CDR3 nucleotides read TGTGCCAGCAGCGTGGAGGGAGATACGCAGTATTTT. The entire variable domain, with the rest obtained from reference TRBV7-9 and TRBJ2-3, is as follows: DTGVSQNPRHKITKRGQNVTFRCDPISEHNRLYWYRQTLGQGPEFLTYFQNEAQLEKSRLLSDRFSAERPKGSFSTLEIQRTEQGDSAMYLCASSVEGDTQYFGPGTRLTVL.

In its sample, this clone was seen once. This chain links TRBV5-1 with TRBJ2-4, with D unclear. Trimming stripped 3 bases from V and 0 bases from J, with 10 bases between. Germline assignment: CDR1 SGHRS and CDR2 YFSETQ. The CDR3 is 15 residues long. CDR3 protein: CASSCGPAAKNIQYF. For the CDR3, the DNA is TGCGCCAGCAGCTGTGGACCAGCAGCCAAAAACATTCAGTACTTC. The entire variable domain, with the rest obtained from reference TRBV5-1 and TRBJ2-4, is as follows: KAGVTQTPRYLIKTRGQQVTLSCSPISGHRSVSWYQQTPGQGLQFLFEYFSETQRNKGNFPGRFSGRQFSNSRSEMNVSTLELGDSALYLCASSCGPAAKNIQYFGAGTRLSVL.

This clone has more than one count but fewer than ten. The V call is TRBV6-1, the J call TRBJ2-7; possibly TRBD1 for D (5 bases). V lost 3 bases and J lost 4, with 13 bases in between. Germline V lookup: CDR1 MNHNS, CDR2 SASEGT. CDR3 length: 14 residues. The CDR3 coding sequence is TGTGCCAGCAGTGAGGCGACAAGGGGATACGAGCAGTACTTC. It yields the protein CASSEATRGYEQYF.

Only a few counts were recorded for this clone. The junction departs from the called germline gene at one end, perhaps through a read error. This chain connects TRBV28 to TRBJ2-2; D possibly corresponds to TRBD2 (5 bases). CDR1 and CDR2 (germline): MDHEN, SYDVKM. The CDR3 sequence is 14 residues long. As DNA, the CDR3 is TGTGCCAGCAGTTTGCGGCTAGAATCCGGGGATCTGTTTTTT. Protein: CASSLRLESGDLFF.